The subject of this entry is one T cell receptor beta chain. The sample originates from a study of blood T cell repertoires in COVID-19. Study details: Whether acute or convalescent, the COVID-19 samples came from the United States, Italy and Spain. PBMCs, B-cell-depleted T cells, or T cells provided the cDNA or gDNA that made up the material.

The authors' processing: Scientists estimated how many nucleated cells there were by amplifying reference gene primers. TCRdb keeps only in-frame clones here, not all; method: immunoSEQ multiplex PCR. Clonal size and the V and J genes are those of that table, whereas D and trimming came from the DNA. The data show tens of thousands of clones, with 65% to 80% seen just once and around 43% held by the top ten. Germline values: CDR1 MNHEY, CDR2 SVGEGT. Trimming stripped 4 bases from V and 15 bases from J, with 16 bases between. The CDR3 contains 12 residues. The J gene is TRBJ2-1, the V gene TRBV6-2 or TRBV6-3; D uncertain. Sequencing was done on a sample of peripheral blood. This sequence was found in a man in his sixties or seventies with active or convalescent COVID-19. The CDR3 protein is CASSSSPQRTFF. CDR3 nucleotide sequence: TGTGCCAGCAGTTCGAGTCCACAGAGAACGTTCTTC.